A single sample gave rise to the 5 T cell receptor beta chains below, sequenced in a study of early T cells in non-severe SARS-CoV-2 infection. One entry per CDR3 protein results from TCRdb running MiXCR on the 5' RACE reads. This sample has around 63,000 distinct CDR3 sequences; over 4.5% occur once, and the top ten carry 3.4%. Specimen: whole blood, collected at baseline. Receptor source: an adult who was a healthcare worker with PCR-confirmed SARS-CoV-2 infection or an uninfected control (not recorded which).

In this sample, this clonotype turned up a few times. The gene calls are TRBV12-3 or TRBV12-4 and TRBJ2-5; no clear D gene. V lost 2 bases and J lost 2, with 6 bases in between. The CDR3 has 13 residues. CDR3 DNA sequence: TGTGCCAGCAGTTTACGACGGCAAGAGACCCAGTACTTC. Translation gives CASSLRRQETQYF.

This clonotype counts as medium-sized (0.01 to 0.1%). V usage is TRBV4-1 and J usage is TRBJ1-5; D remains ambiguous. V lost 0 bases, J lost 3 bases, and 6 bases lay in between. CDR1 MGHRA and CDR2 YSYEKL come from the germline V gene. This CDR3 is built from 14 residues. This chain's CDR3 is CASSQDDINQPQHF. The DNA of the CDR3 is TGCGCCAGCAGCCAAGATGACATCAATCAGCCCCAGCATTTT.

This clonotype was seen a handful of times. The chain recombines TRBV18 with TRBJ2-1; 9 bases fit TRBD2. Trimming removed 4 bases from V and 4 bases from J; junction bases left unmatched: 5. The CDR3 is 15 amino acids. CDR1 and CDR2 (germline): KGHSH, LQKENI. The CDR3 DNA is TGTGCCAGCTCACTCGAAAGCGGGGGGTACAATGAGCAGTTCTTC. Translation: CASSLESGGYNEQFF.

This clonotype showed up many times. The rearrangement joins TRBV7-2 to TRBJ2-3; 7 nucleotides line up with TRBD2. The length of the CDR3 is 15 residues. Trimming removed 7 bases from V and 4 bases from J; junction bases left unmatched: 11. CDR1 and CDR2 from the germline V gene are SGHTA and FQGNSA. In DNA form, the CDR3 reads TGTGCCAGCATCCGAAGGGGAGGGTATCCAGATACGCAGTATTTT. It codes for CASIRRGGYPDTQYF.

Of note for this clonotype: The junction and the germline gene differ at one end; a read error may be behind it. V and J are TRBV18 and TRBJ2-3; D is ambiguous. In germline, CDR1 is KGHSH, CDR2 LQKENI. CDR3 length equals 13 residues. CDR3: CASSPSGRDALGF. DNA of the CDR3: TGTGCCAGCTCACCATCCGGTAGGGATGCGCTTGGTTTT.